This T cell receptor beta chain was recorded in a study of Ad26.COV2.S vaccination and SARS-CoV-2 variants. Overall study: The COV1001 Ad26.COV2.S trial arm included the donor. Whole-study findings and limits: The analyses of TCR breadth and depth may have understated the size of total T cell responses. Reported findings describe substantial breadth in spike-specific CD8+ and CD4+ T cell responses following vaccination.

TCRdb keeps only in-frame clones here, not all; method: immunoSEQ multiplex PCR. The sample lists about 440,000 clones; 80% to 95% were seen once. Germline V gene data show CDR1 as MNHEY and CDR2 as SVGAGI. CDR3 length: 11 residues. The V and J ends lost 0 bases and 12 bases respectively, with 8 bases between them. Described treatment: some 20 received Ad26.COV2.S at low or high dose, single or two shots; about five received placebo; per-sample allocation not given. Sample collection was performed on day 63 after the first vaccine or placebo injection. Boston hosted the donor, who was an adult aged 18-55 years. Notes on this clone: Antigen unknown.

The V and J genes are TRBV6-5 and TRBJ1-1, with D unresolved. The source was peripheral blood, collected in a trial of Ad26.COV2.S vaccine versus placebo. The clonotype comes from a person aged 18-65 years who received the Ad26.COV2.S COVID-19 vaccine or a placebo. The CDR3 reads CASSYSGYPFF. The CDR3 DNA sequence: TGTGCCAGCAGTTACTCAGGGTATCCTTTCTTT.